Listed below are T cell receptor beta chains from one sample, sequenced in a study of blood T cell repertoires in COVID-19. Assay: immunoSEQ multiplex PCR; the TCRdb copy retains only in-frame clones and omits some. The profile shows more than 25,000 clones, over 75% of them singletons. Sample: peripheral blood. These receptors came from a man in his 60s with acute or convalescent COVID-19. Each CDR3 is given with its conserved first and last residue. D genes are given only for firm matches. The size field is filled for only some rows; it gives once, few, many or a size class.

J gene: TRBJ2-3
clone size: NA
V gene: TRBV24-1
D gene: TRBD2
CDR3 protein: CATSDSPGTSGRALADTQYF
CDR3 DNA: TGTGCCACCAGTGATTCTCCCGGGACTAGCGGGAGGGCCCTGGCAGATACGCAGTATTTT

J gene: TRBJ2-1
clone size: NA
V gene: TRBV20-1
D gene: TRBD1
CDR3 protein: CSASKGAEKNEQFF
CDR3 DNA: TGCAGTGCTAGTAAGGGGGCCGAAAAGAATGAGCAGTTCTTC

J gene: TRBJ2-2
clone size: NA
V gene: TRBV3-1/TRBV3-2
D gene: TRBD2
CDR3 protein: CASSQPGLAGNTGELFF
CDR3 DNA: TGTGCCAGCAGCCAACCGGGACTAGCGGGGAACACCGGGGAGCTGTTTTTT

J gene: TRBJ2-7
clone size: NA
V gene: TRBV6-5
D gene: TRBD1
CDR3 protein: CASSKGQGATEQYF
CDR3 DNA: TGTGCCAGCAGTAAGGGACAGGGGGCGACCGAGCAGTACTTC

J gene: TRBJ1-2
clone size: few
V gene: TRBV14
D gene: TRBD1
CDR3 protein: CASSRDRVDGYTF
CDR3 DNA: TGTGCCAGCAGCCGGGACAGGGTAGATGGCTACACCTTC

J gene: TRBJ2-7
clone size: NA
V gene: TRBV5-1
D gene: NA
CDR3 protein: CASSLAGTYEQYF
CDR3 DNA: TGCGCCAGCAGCTTGGCAGGCACCTACGAGCAGTACTTC

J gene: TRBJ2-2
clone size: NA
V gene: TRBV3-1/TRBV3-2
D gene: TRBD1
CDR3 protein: CASSQRTGGNTGELFF
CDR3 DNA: TGTGCCAGCAGCCAAAGGACAGGGGGGAACACCGGGGAGCTGTTTTTT

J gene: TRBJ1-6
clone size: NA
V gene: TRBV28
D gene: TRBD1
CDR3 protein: CASSRMTGIKSPLHF
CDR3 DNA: TGTGCCAGCAGTCGTATGACAGGGATAAAGTCACCCCTCCACTTT

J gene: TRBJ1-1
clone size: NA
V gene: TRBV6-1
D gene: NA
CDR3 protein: CASSDIGTIKAFF
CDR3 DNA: TGTGCCAGCAGTGATATCGGGACTATCAAAGCTTTCTTT

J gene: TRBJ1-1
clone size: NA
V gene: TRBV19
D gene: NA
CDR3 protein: CASRVGHTVNTEAFF
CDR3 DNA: TGTGCCAGTAGGGTGGGGCACACGGTGAACACTGAAGCTTTCTTT

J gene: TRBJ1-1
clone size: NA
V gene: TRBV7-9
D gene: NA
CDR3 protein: CASSFLESTEAFF
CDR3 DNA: TGTGCCAGCAGCTTCCTCGAGTCCACTGAAGCTTTCTTT

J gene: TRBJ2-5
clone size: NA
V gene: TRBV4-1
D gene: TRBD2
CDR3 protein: CASSQDWSSGGRETQYF
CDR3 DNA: TGCGCCAGCAGCCAAGATTGGAGTAGCGGGGGGCGAGAGACCCAGTACTTC

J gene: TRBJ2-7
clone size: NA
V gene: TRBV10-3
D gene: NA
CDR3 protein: CAISADYEQYF
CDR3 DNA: TGTGCCATCAGTGCAGACTACGAGCAGTACTTC

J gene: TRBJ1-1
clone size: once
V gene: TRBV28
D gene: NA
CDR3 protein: CASSLRQPPEAFF
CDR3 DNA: TGTGCCAGCAGTTTAAGACAGCCCCCTGAAGCTTTCTTT

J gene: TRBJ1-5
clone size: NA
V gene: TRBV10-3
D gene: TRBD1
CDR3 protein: CAISEPGQGWGIGNQPQHF
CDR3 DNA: TGTGCCATCAGTGAGCCGGGACAGGGGTGGGGTATTGGCAATCAGCCCCAGCATTTT

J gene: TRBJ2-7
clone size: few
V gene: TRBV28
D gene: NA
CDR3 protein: CASSLTGYEQYF
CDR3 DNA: TGTGCCAGCAGTTTAACCGGTTACGAGCAGTACTTC

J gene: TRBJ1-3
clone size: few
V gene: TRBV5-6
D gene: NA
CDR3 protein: CASSLPGAGNTIYF
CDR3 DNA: TGTGCCAGCAGCTTGCCAGGGGCTGGAAACACCATATATTTT

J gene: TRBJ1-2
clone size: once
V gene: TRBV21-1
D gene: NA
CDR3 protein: CASGGFPHDGYTF
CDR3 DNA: TGTGCCAGCGGGGGGTTCCCCCATGATGGCTACACCTTC

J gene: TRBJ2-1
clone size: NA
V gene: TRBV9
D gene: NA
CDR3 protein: CASSSSGERGNEQFF
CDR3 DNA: TGTGCCAGCAGCTCATCGGGGGAACGAGGAAATGAGCAGTTCTTC